This T cell receptor (beta chain) was documented in a study of T cell repertoires in cytomegalovirus infection. Study information: HLA-C-restricted CMV epitopes, recently identified, and well-studied HLA-B-restricted ones were used by the study. CMV infection together with matching HLA type was indicated by public TCR beta signatures. Points from the study as a whole: Within the response measured ex vivo, HLA-C-restricted CMV-specific TCR beta clonotypes were dominant.

Remarks on this clonotype: What it binds is not known.

Germline V gives CDR1 SGHRS, CDR2 YFSETQ. V shed 3 bases, J shed 3 bases, and the junction held 4 bases outside the gene matches. The CDR3 totals 16 residues. MiXCR was run by TCRdb on the reads, yielding one entry per CDR3 protein. The profile shows some 200,000 distinct CDR3 sequences, about 38% of them singletons. The TCR originated in a human donor in good health (CMV status not recorded). Some clones in this sample may be carry-over from other donors' samples. The V call is TRBV5-1, the J call TRBJ2-3; 13 nucleotides match TRBD2. Sample: CD8+ T cells from cultured PBMCs, taken from culture after CMV antigen stimulation. The CDR3 DNA is TGCGCCAGCAGCTCCGGGACTAGCGGGGCGACAGATACGCAGTATTTT. It encodes CASSSGTSGATDTQYF.